The following is a T cell receptor (beta chain) sequence with its context. What it binds is not known. Germline loops: CDR1 SGHTA, CDR2 FQGNSA. The CDR3 consists of 12 residues. Between the trimmed V and J ends, which lost 3 bases and 6 bases, there was a span of 7 bases. The sample comes from a study of cytomegalovirus exposure and HLA in healthy donors. General study findings and limits: The authors assumed roughly uniform sequencing depth across donors for presence/absence analyses. Productive status was seen about 87% or about 30% of the time for most TCR beta V segments in an earlier analysis.

Amplification used 60 Vbeta primers and 13 Jbeta primers. Clones were sequenced by immunoSEQ multiplex PCR, and TCRdb holds only the in-frame ones, with some missing. The repertoire consists of about 200,000 clones, with about 80% occurring once and the leading ten covering about 1.1%. The sequenced sample was PBMCs. The chain combines TRBV7-2 with TRBJ2-3, with a tentative D call TRBD1 (5 bases). This receptor was identified in a woman between 40 and 55 years old in good health and CMV-seronegative. CDR3 sequence reads: CASSLGLDTQYF. For the CDR3, the DNA is TGTGCCAGCAGCTTGGGGCTTGATACGCAGTATTTT. The full variable domain, with the rest looked up from reference TRBV7-2 and TRBJ2-3, is GAGVSQSPSNKVTEKGKDVELRCDPISGHTALYWYRQSLGQGLEFLIYFQGNSAPDKSGLPSDRFSAERTGGSVSTLTIQRTQQEDSAVYLCASSLGLDTQYFGPGTRLTVL.